This passage covers 31 T cell receptor beta chains from one sample sequenced in a study of Ad26.COV2.S vaccination and SARS-CoV-2 variants. Treatment defined: 15 to 20 received Ad26.COV2.S at low or high dose, single or two shots; 5 received placebo; per-sample allocation not given. On day 63 after the first injection, vaccine and placebo recipients gave samples. The repertoire was sequenced with immunoSEQ multiplex PCR; TCRdb's copy has only in-frame clones and lacks some. The data show some 320,000 clones, 86% seen once. This material consisted of peripheral blood, taken in a trial of Ad26.COV2.S vaccine versus placebo. The receptor set was obtained from a person aged 18 to 59 who received the Ad26.COV2.S COVID-19 vaccine or a placebo.

The chain is built from TRBV7-6 and TRBJ1-1; D perhaps matches TRBD1 (5 bases). The V gene lost 4 bases and the J gene lost 4 bases, with 34 bases spanning the gap. The CDR3 spans 21 residues. Germline CDR1 is SGHVS and CDR2 is FNYEAQ. CDR3 amino acids: CASSSIRNRGKPQIFATEAFF. The CDR3 DNA is TGTGCCAGCAGCTCGATAAGAAACCGGGGCAAACCCCAAATTTTTGCCACTGAAGCTTTCTTT.

The chain joins TRBV10-3 to TRBJ2-3; tentative D call: TRBD2 (6 bases). This CDR3 contains 16 residues. V was pared by 3 bases and J by 1 base, with 14 bases between. Germline loops: CDR1 ENHRY, CDR2 SYGVKD. CDR3 bases: TGTGCCATCAGTGACCAACCGGGAGTGGGCACAGATACGCAGTATTTT. This sequence encodes CAISDQPGVGTDTQYF.

The rearrangement uses TRBV30 and TRBJ1-2, with D unclear. This CDR3 is built from 13 residues. V was cut by 3 bases and J by 0 bases, with 8 bases left in between. Germline CDR1 GTSNPN, CDR2 SVGIG (reference sequence). The DNA of the CDR3 is TGTGCCTGGAGCCTCGGCCCTAACTATGGCTACACCTTC. Translation: CAWSLGPNYGYTF.

The rearrangement joins TRBV5-4 to TRBJ1-1; D possibly corresponds to TRBD1 (5 bases). V was trimmed by 0 bases and J by 5 bases, leaving 14 bases between them. The CDR3 has 15 amino acids. From germline, CDR1 is SGHNT and CDR2 YYREEE (reference sequence). CDR3 amino acids: CASSLARQGVTEAFF. CDR3 coding DNA: TGTGCCAGCAGCTTGGCCAGGCAAGGGGTGACTGAAGCTTTCTTT.

V usage is TRBV4-3 and J usage is TRBJ1-2, with D maybe TRBD1 (5 bases). The CDR3 runs to 14 residues. CDR1 and CDR2 from the germline V gene are LGHNA and YSLEER. V dropped 0 bases and J dropped 4 bases, with 9 bases sitting between them. The CDR3 DNA reads as TGCGCCAGCAGCCAAGATGGGGGGGTCTATGGCTACACCTTC. Translated, it gives CASSQDGGVYGYTF.

The CDR3 DNA is TGCGCCAGCAGCCTGTACCGAGGGACTCCGAAGGGCAATGAGCAGTTCTTC. This encodes CASSLYRGTPKGNEQFF. The rearrangement uses TRBV5-1 and TRBJ2-1; weak D call: TRBD2 (6 bases). The CDR3 totals 17 residues. Trimming pared 4 bases from V and 6 bases from J, leaving 23 bases between. CDR1 is SGHRS, CDR2 YFSETQ, per germline.

The J gene is TRBJ2-7, the V gene TRBV10-3; D gene ambiguous. Germline V gene data show CDR1 as ENHRY and CDR2 as SYGVKD. The CDR3 loop spans 14 amino acids. Trimming cost V 6 bases and J 6 bases, with 18 bases left between them. The CDR3 bases are TGTGCCATCAGCGTCTCGATCCAAGGTGCCGAGCAGTACTTC. Translation gives CAISVSIQGAEQYF.

The chain links TRBV19 to TRBJ2-2; the D gene is possibly TRBD2 (5 bases). The germline V and J ends were trimmed by 4 bases and 3 bases, with 15 bases remaining between them. The CDR3 loop spans 16 amino acids. The germline gives CDR1 LNHDA, CDR2 SQIVND (reference sequence). This chain's CDR3 is CASSNVREEDTGELFF. The CDR3, as DNA: TGTGCCAGTAGTAACGTCCGGGAAGAGGACACCGGGGAGCTGTTTTTT.

The chain carries TRBV20-1 and TRBJ2-7, with D tentatively TRBD1 or TRBD2 (5 bases each). Germline CDR1 reads DFQATT; CDR2 reads SNEGSKA (reference sequence). V lost 6 bases and J 12 bases, leaving 18 bases between the germline ends. The CDR3 extends over 11 amino acids. In nucleotides, the CDR3 is TGCAGTGCATCTACAGGAGAGAGGGCGTACTTC. Translation gives CSASTGERAYF.

The V gene is TRBV7-2, the J gene TRBJ1-1; D not certain. Germline CDR1 and CDR2: SGHTA and FQGNSA. The germline V and J ends were trimmed by 3 bases and 2 bases, with 7 bases remaining between them. The CDR3 spans 13 residues. The CDR3 spells CASSLTHNTEAFF. The CDR3 DNA follows: TGTGCCAGCAGCTTGACTCATAACACTGAAGCTTTCTTT. Using reference TRBV7-2 and TRBJ1-1 for the parts outside the CDR3, the full variable domain is GAGVSQSPSNKVTEKGKDVELRCDPISGHTALYWYRQSLGQGLEFLIYFQGNSAPDKSGLPSDRFSAERTGGSVSTLTIQRTQQEDSAVYLCASSLTHNTEAFFGQGTRLTVV.

The V gene is TRBV5-8, the J gene TRBJ1-5; tentative D call: TRBD1 (5 bases). This CDR3 spans 14 amino acids. CDR1 is SGHTS and CDR2 is YDEGEE in the germline V gene. V lost 4 bases and J lost 5, with 13 bases in between. The CDR3 protein is CASSRYRSDQPQHF. The CDR3 nucleotides read TGTGCCAGCAGCCGGTACAGGTCGGATCAGCCCCAGCATTTT. The complete variable domain, with remaining parts taken from reference TRBV5-8 and TRBJ1-5, reads EAGVTQSPTHLIKTRGQQATLRCSPISGHTSVYWYQQALGLGLQFLLWYDEGEERNRGNFPPRFSGRQFPNYSSELNVNALELEDSALYLCASSRYRSDQPQHFGDGTRLSIL.

The chain carries TRBV5-1 and TRBJ2-3, with 12 bases lining up with TRBD2. Germline V gene lookup returns CDR1 SGHRS and CDR2 YFSETQ. V shed 0 bases, J shed 1 base, and the junction held 6 bases outside the gene matches. The CDR3 contains 18 residues. Here the CDR3 DNA reads TGCGCCAGCAGCTTGGTGGCTAGCGGGGGGGCTGGCACAGATACGCAGTATTTT. Amino acid sequence: CASSLVASGGAGTDTQYF.

V is TRBV4-1 and J is TRBJ1-2; D gene ambiguous. Trimming took off 1 base at V and 2 bases at J, with 14 bases between the two ends. The CDR3 is 16 amino acids. Germline V gives CDR1 MGHRA, CDR2 YSYEKL. The CDR3: CASSQVWTELNYGYTF. As DNA, the CDR3 is TGCGCCAGCAGCCAAGTTTGGACGGAGCTAAACTATGGCTACACCTTC.

This rearrangement joins TRBV7-3 to TRBJ2-1, with TRBD1 identical over 10 bases. Trimming took 5 bases from V and 7 from J; bases not matched to a gene: 17. Germline values: CDR1 SGHTA, CDR2 FQGTGA. The CDR3 runs to 18 residues. CDR3: CASSTPGQGIPTRNEQFF. The CDR3 coding sequence is TGTGCCAGCAGCACACCGGGACAGGGGATCCCTACGAGGAATGAGCAGTTCTTC.

The chain uses TRBV30 and TRBJ1-2; no clear D gene. V gave up 4 bases and J gave up 4 bases, with 7 bases separating them. The CDR3 contains 11 residues. Germline lookup yields CDR1 GTSNPN and CDR2 SVGIG (reference sequence). DNA for the CDR3: TGTGCCTGGAAAGCGACCTATGGCTACACCTTC. Its translation is CAWKATYGYTF.

This chain joins TRBV6-5 and TRBJ2-2; maybe TRBD1 (7 bases). The V gene's germline CDR1 is MNHEY and CDR2 SVGAGI. The ends were cut back, 0 bases at V and 5 bases at J, with 13 bases in the middle. The CDR3 runs to 16 residues. The CDR3, as DNA: TGTGCCAGCAGTTACTCGATGACAGGGAGGACCGGGGAGCTGTTTTTT. Translated: CASSYSMTGRTGELFF.

The CDR3: CASSSIHGGEETQYF. DNA for the CDR3: TGTGCCAGCTCGTCAATCCACGGGGGAGAAGAGACCCAGTACTTC. The chain employs TRBV18 and TRBJ2-5, with a tentative D call TRBD2 (6 bases). The germline V and J ends were trimmed by 6 bases and 3 bases, with 17 bases remaining between them. CDR3 length equals 15 residues. In germline, CDR1 is KGHSH, CDR2 LQKENI.

The chain uses TRBV5-1 and TRBJ2-1; 14 nucleotides align to TRBD2. CDR1 and CDR2 from the germline V gene are SGHRS and YFSETQ. The length of the CDR3 is 16 residues. Germline trimming cut 1 base from V and 9 bases from J; bases unmatched to any gene: 6. CDR3: CASSLRTSGGSGEQFF. Here the CDR3 DNA reads TGCGCCAGCAGCTTGAGGACTAGCGGGGGGTCAGGTGAGCAGTTCTTC.

As to this clone: Different DNA sequences within this sample yield the same CDR3. The chain combines TRBV6-1 with TRBJ2-7; D is undetermined. CDR1 and CDR2 (germline): MNHNS, SASEGT. V gave up 3 bases and J gave up 4 bases, with 4 bases separating them. The CDR3 totals 11 residues. In DNA, the CDR3 is TGTGCCAGCAGTGATCGATACGAGCAGTACTTC. It yields the protein CASSDRYEQYF.

The V call is TRBV27, the J call TRBJ1-2; D is possibly TRBD1 (6 bases). Germline-derived CDR1 and CDR2 are MNHEY and SMNVEV (reference sequence). The germline V and J ends were trimmed by 4 bases and 2 bases, with 17 bases remaining between them. This CDR3 has 16 residues. The CDR3 coding sequence is TGTGCCAGCAGTTATTCCGGGACACACATCAACTATGGCTACACCTTC. Protein: CASSYSGTHINYGYTF.

CDR3 sequence (DNA): TGTGCCAGCAGCGTAGCTAGTACCGGGGAGCTGTTTTTT. As protein: CASSVASTGELFF. The rearrangement uses TRBV9 and TRBJ2-2; no clear D. CDR1 and CDR2 (germline): SGDLS, YYNGEE. The CDR3 has 13 amino acids. Trimming cost V 0 bases and J 5 bases, with 5 bases left between them.

The chain has TRBV30 and TRBJ1-5; 7 positions agree with TRBD1. The CDR3 has 18 amino acids. J was trimmed by 2 bases and V by 6 bases; bases with no gene match: 19. Germline CDR1 reads GTSNPN; CDR2 reads SVGIG (reference sequence). The CDR3 protein is CACTFKRQGGLGNQPQHF. As DNA, the CDR3 is TGTGCCTGTACGTTTAAGAGACAGGGCGGGCTGGGCAATCAGCCCCAGCATTTT.

The V and J genes are TRBV6-4 and TRBJ1-1; tentatively, D is TRBD1 (5 bases). The germline V gene encodes CDR1 MRHNA and CDR2 SNTAGT. The CDR3 length is 13 residues. The ends were cut back, 11 bases at V and 3 bases at J, with 16 bases in the middle. In nucleotides, the CDR3 is TGTGCCGGACGGGGGTTGCTAGACACTGAAGCTTTCTTT. Its translation is CAGRGLLDTEAFF.

This clone was counted a few times. The genes are TRBV19 and TRBJ1-2; 8 bases line up with TRBD1. Germline V lookup: CDR1 LNHDA, CDR2 SQIVND (reference sequence). V lost 4 bases, J lost 9 bases, and 13 bases stayed unmatched. CDR3 length: 15 residues. The CDR3 DNA reads as TGTGCCAGTAGTAACCCTGGACAGGGCCGCAATAGCTACACCTTC. Translated: CASSNPGQGRNSYTF.

The chain couples TRBV7-2 to TRBJ1-6; TRBD1 agrees at 9 bases. V dropped 1 base and J dropped 9; count of bases not matched to a gene: 1. The germline gives CDR1 SGHTA, CDR2 FQGNSA. The CDR3 sequence is 14 residues long. CDR3 DNA sequence: TGTGCCAGCAGCTTAGACAGGGGGCGTTCACCCCTCCACTTT. It is translated as CASSLDRGRSPLHF.

V is TRBV10-3 and J is TRBJ1-2, with 10 bases identical to TRBD1. This CDR3 is built from 18 residues. Per germline, CDR1 ENHRY and CDR2 SYGVKD. V shed 10 bases and J 2 bases; nucleotides not matched to a gene: 19. The CDR3 is CATYDRSQTGGRNYGYTF. In nucleotides, the CDR3 is TGTGCCACCTACGACCGGAGCCAGACAGGGGGCAGGAACTATGGCTACACCTTC.

On this clone: Germline is not matched at one junction end, which may reflect a read error. This chain uses TRBV5-1 with TRBJ2-5; 12 positions agree with TRBD1. In germline, CDR1 is SGHRS, CDR2 YFSETQ. The CDR3 extends over 14 amino acids. Here the CDR3 reads CASSLEGQGAVQYF. The DNA for the CDR3 is TGCGCCAGTAGCTTGGAGGGACAGGGGGCGGTCCAGTACTTC. The full variable domain, in which reference TRBV5-1 and TRBJ2-5 provide the parts outside the CDR3, is KAGVTQTPRYLIKTRGQQVTLSCSPISGHRSVSWYQQTPGQGLQFLFEYFSETQRNKGNFPGRFSGRQFSNSRSEMNVSTLELGDSALYLCASSLEGQGAVQYFGPGTRLLVL.

The chain uses TRBV23-1 and TRBJ2-7, with D perhaps matching TRBD1 or TRBD2 (6 bases each). TRBV23-1 is sorted into the ORF group, with uncertain function. The V end lost 4 bases, the J end lost 5 bases, and 21 bases lay between the germline ends. This CDR3 has 16 amino acids. The CDR3 sequence is CASSRPRTGTCNEQYF. The DNA of the CDR3 is TGCGCCAGCAGTCGCCCGCGCACAGGGACTTGTAACGAGCAGTACTTC.

The chain recombines TRBV27 with TRBJ1-1; no reliable D call. CDR3 size: 15 residues. Trimming took off 6 bases at V and 3 bases at J, with 17 bases between the two ends. Germline V gene lookup returns CDR1 MNHEY and CDR2 SMNVEV (reference sequence). The CDR3 loop reads CASRPAGVLYTEAFF. The DNA for the CDR3 is TGTGCCAGCAGGCCAGCCGGGGTTCTTTACACTGAAGCTTTCTTT.

V usage is TRBV9 and J usage is TRBJ2-5; D is tentatively TRBD1 or TRBD2 (6 bases each). The CDR3 has 15 amino acids. Germline V gene lookup returns CDR1 SGDLS and CDR2 YYNGEE. V lost 4 bases and J 7 bases, leaving 20 bases between the germline ends. The CDR3 DNA sequence: TGTGCCAGCAGCTTTCGGGACTCCCGAGGGGGGACCCAGTACTTC. Amino acid sequence: CASSFRDSRGGTQYF.

This rearrangement joins TRBV7-2 to TRBJ1-2; D might be TRBD1 (5 bases). The CDR3 loop spans 17 amino acids. V was shortened by 5 bases and J by 4 bases, with 23 bases between the two germline ends. Germline CDR1 and CDR2: SGHTA and FQGNSA. The CDR3 DNA reads as TGTGCCAGCAGCCTCCATCAGGCCTTCGGGGCGACCTATGGCTACACCTTC. Translating it yields CASSLHQAFGATYGYTF. Full variable domain (missing parts from reference TRBV7-2 and TRBJ1-2): GAGVSQSPSNKVTEKGKDVELRCDPISGHTALYWYRQSLGQGLEFLIYFQGNSAPDKSGLPSDRFSAERTGGSVSTLTIQRTQQEDSAVYLCASSLHQAFGATYGYTFGSGTRLTVV.